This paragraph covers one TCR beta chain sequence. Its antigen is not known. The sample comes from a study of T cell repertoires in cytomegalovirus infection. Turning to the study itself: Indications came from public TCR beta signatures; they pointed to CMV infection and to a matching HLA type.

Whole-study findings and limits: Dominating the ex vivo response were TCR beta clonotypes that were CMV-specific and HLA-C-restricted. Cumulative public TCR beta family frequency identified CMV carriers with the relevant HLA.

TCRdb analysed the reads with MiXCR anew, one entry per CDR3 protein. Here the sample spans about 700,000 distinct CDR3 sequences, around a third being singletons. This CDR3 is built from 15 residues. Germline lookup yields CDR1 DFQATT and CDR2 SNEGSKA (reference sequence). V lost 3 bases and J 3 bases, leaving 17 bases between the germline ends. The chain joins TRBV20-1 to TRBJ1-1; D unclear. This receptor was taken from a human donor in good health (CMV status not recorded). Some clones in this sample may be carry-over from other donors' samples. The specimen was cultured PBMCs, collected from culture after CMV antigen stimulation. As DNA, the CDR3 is TGCAGTGCTAGTGACTATTGGGTTCAGGACACTGAAGCTTTCTTT. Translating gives CSASDYWVQDTEAFF.